The source of this TCR beta chain is a study of T cell changes during pregnancy in multiple sclerosis. Some clones are missing from TCRdb's copy, which holds only in-frame ones; the method was immunoSEQ multiplex PCR. Among approximately 50,000 clones listed, around 90% were seen once. CDR1 SGHDT and CDR2 YYEEEE come from the germline V gene. CDR3 length equals 17 residues. This chain links TRBV5-6 with TRBJ2-5; a possible D gene is TRBD1 (6 bases). The J call may be incorrect, as the DNA end agrees better with TRBJ2-7. The TCR comes from a female donor with multiple sclerosis, enrolled in a pregnancy study. The specimen was CD4+ T cells from peripheral blood mononuclear cells, collected after pregnancy. The CDR3 reads CASSLGQVLLRGNEQYF. Here the CDR3 DNA reads TGTGCCAGCAGCTTGGGACAGGTGCTTCTGCGAGGGAACGAGCAGTACTTC.